This note documents a single T cell receptor beta chain sequence. Its antigen has not been determined. Base qualities are not at hand, and no much larger clone is one base apart. For sequencing of the TCRbeta CDR3 region, genomic DNA was extracted from the sorted cells. The immunoSEQ Assay was used to sequence the TCRbeta CDR3 regions. The table comes from immuneACCESS by way of TCRdb, which keeps in-frame sequences with V and J called. Part of the clones is missing from these tables; in studies checked, under half for an unresolved V gene and the rest for unknown reasons. This sample has nearly 70,000 clones in its table, and more than 75% of those were observed once. 5% to 6.5% of the sample goes to the ten largest clones. The data are from a study of OX40 agonist ivuxolimab in advanced cancers. Study-level background: The costimulatory receptor OX40 (CD134) was targeted by ivuxolimab, a fully human IgG2 agonistic monoclonal antibody. Patients were allowed to have had prior anti-PD-1, anti-PD-L1 or anti-CTLA-4 therapy, and about 40% of the dose-escalation patients had been treated with checkpoint inhibitors. Of the approximately 54 patients in dose escalation, about 20 had hepatocellular carcinoma, about 15 had melanoma, 9 had renal cell carcinoma and 9 had head and neck cancer. Intravenous ivuxolimab was administered to patients every 2 weeks at six dose levels: 0.01, 0.1, 0.3, 1.5, 3 and 10 mg/kg. Peripheral TCRbeta sequencing was intended to test whether TCR sequence diversity was altered and clonal T-cell expansion was caused by ivuxolimab. Partial responses occurred in three dose-escalation patients: two with cutaneous melanoma and one with hepatocellular carcinoma. The dose-escalation cohort was 82.7% male with a mean age of roughly 60 years, ranging from roughly 23 to 79. The paper covers the monotherapy dose-escalation part of the phase I ivuxolimab trial, which included N of about 50 patients.

The study at large found these results: Partial responders in the 0.1-3.0 mg/kg groups had among the lowest normalized peripheral clonal expansion, especially among CD8+ T cells. At doses from 0.1 to 3.0 mg/kg, clonal expansion was seen in both CD4+ and CD8+ blood T cells between baseline and week 6. Antigen specificity was not determined for the clonally expanded peripheral T cells. After ivuxolimab, more expanded clones were found on average in CD8+ T cells than in CD4+ T cells. Low levels of normalized T-cell clonal expansion were also seen in some patients who did not respond.

Patients with a history of autoimmune disease or receiving systemic immunosuppression were excluded from the trial. Peripheral blood for TCR sequencing was collected from all dose cohorts at baseline, on cycle 4 day 1, and on cycle 7 day 1. The samples were taken from a phase I, first-in-human, multicenter, open-label dose-escalation trial of ivuxolimab. Adults with locally advanced or metastatic melanoma, renal cell, hepatocellular, or head and neck squamous cell carcinoma were enrolled in the trial. CD4+ and CD8+ T cells were sorted separately from peripheral blood before TCR sequencing. Specimen: CD4+ or CD8+ T cells sorted from blood, collected in a trial of the OX40 agonist ivuxolimab. This receptor was identified in an adult with an advanced solid tumor such as melanoma, head and neck, liver or kidney cancer.

The CDR3 reads as follows: CASSFYSYHQPQHF. The sequence in DNA is TGTGCCAGCAGTTTCTACAGTTATCATCAGCCCCAGCATTTT. This chain is built from TRBV28 and TRBJ1-5; no D gene call is confident. CDR1 MDHEN and CDR2 SYDVKM are derived from the germline V gene. The CDR3 has 14 amino acids, counting the end cysteine and phenylalanine. Kept here is only the CDR3 DNA, which spans 42 bases and is read in frame from base 1. Trimming takes 3 bases from V and 5 bases from J, and the germline ends sit 11 bases apart.